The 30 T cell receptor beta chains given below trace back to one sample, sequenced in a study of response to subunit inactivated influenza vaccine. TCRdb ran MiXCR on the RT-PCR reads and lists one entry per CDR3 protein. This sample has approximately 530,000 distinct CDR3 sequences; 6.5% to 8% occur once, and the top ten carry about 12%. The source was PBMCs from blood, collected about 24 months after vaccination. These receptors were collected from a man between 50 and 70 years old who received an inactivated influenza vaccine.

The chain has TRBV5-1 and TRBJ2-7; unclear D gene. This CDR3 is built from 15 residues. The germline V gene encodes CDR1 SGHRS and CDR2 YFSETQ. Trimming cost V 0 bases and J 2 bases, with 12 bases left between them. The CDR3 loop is CASSLVSSGAYEQYF. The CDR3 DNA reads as TGCGCCAGCAGCTTGGTATCTAGTGGGGCCTACGAGCAGTACTTC.

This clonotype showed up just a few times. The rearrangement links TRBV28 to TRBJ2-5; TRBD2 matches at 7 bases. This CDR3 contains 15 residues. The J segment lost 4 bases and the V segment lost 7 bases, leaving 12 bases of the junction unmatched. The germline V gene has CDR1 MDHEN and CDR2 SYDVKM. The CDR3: CASNPGLAVRETQYF. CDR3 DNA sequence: TGTGCCAGCAACCCAGGTCTAGCGGTGAGAGAGACCCAGTACTTC.

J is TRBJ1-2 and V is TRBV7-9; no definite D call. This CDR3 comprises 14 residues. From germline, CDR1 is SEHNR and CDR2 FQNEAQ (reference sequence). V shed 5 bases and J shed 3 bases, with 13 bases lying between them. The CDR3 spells CASSRRGRYYGYTF. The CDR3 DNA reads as TGTGCCAGCAGCCGCCGGGGAAGGTACTATGGCTACACCTTC.

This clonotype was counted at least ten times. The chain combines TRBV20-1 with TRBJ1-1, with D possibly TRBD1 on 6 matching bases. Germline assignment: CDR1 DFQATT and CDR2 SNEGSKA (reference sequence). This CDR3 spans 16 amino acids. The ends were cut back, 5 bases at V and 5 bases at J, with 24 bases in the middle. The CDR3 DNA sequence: TGCAGTGCTCTCTTAGGGGTTACGGGGGCGACGACTGAAGCTTTCTTT. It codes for CSALLGVTGATTEAFF.

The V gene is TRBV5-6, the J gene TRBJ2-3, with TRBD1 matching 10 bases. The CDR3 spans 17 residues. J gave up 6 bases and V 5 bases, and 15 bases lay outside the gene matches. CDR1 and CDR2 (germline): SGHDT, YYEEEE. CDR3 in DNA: TGTGCCAGCAGTCCCCTCCGGGACAGGGGTTTTTCTGATACGCAGTATTTT. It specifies CASSPLRDRGFSDTQYF.

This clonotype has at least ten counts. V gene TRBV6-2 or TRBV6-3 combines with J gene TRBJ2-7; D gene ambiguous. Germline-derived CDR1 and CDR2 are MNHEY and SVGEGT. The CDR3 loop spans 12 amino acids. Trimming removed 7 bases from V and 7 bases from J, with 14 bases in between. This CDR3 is CASNFPAPEQYF. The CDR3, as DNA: TGTGCCAGCAATTTCCCGGCCCCAGAGCAGTACTTC.

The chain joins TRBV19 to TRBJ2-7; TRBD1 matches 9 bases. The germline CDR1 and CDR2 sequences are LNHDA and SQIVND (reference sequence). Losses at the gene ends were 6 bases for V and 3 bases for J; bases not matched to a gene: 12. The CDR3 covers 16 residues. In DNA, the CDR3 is TGTGCCAGTAGGCGACCGACAGGGGGAGGAGGCTACGAGCAGTACTTC. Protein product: CASRRPTGGGGYEQYF. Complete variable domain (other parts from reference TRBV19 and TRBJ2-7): DGGITQSPKYLFRKEGQNVTLSCEQNLNHDAMYWYRQDPGQGLRLIYYSQIVNDFQKGDIAEGYSVSREKKESFPLTVTSAQKNPTAFYLCASRRPTGGGGYEQYFGPGTRLTVT.

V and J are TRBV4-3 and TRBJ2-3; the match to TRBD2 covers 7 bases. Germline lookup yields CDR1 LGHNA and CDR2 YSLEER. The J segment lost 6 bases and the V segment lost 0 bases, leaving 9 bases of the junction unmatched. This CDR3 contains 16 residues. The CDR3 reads CASSQDTQVGGDTQYF. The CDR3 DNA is TGCGCCAGCAGCCAAGATACACAGGTGGGGGGGGATACGCAGTATTTT.

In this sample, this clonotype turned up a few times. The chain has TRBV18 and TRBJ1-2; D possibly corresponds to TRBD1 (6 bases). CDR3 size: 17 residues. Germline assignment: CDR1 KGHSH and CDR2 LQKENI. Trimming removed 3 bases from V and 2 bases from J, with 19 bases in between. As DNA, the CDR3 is TGTGCCAGCTCACCCGGTATTGGACAGCGTGCCAACTATGGCTACACCTTC. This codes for CASSPGIGQRANYGYTF.

The CDR3 region is CASSLGTSGTVGYEQYF. In DNA form, the CDR3 reads TGTGCCAGCAGCCTCGGGACTAGCGGGACCGTAGGGTACGAGCAGTACTTC. V and J are TRBV13 and TRBJ2-7; 13 positions agree with TRBD2. Germline CDR1 and CDR2: PRHDT and FYEKMQ (reference sequence). After removal of 5 bases from V and 4 bases from J, the junction contained 11 bases not matched to a gene. The CDR3 contains 17 residues.

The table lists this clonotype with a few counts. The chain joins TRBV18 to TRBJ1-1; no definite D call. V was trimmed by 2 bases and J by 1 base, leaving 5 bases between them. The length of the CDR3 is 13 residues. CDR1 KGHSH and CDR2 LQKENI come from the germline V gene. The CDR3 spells CASSPGKNTEAFF. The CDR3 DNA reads TGTGCCAGCTCACCAGGGAAGAACACTGAAGCTTTCTTT.

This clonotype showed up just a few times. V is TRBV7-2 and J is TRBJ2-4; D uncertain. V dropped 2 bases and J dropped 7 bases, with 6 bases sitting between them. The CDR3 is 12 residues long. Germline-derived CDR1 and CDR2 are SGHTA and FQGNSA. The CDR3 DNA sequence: TGTGCCAGCAGCTTATTAACGAACATTCAGTACTTC. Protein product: CASSLLTNIQYF.

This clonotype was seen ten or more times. The CDR3 reads CASSRTGTSGSYEQFF. The DNA of the CDR3 is TGTGCCAGCAGCAGGACCGGGACTAGCGGGAGCTATGAGCAGTTCTTC. This rearrangement joins TRBV7-2 to TRBJ2-1; 14 positions match TRBD2. V dropped 5 bases and J dropped 8; count of bases not matched to a gene: 8. The CDR3 extends over 16 amino acids. Germline CDR1 and CDR2: SGHTA and FQGNSA.

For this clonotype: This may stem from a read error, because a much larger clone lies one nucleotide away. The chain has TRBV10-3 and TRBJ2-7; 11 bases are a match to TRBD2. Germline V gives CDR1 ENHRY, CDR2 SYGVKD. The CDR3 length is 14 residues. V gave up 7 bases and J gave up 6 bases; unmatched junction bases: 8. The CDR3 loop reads CAIKKLAGAGEQYF. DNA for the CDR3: TGTGCCATCAAGAAACTAGCGGGAGCGGGCGAGCAGTACTTC.

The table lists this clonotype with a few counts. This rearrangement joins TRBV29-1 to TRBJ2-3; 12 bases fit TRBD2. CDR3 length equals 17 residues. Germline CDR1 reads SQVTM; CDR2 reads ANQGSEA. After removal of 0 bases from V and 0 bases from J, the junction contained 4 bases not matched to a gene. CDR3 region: CSVEDRGLAGSTDTQYF. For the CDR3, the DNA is TGCAGCGTTGAAGATCGCGGACTAGCGGGGAGCACAGATACGCAGTATTTT.

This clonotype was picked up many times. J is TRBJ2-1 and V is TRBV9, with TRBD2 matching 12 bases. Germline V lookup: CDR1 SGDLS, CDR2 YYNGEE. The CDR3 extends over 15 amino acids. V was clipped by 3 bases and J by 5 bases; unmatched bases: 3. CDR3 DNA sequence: TGTGCCAGCAGCGCATGGACTAGCGGGGACAATGAGCAGTTCTTC. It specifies CASSAWTSGDNEQFF.

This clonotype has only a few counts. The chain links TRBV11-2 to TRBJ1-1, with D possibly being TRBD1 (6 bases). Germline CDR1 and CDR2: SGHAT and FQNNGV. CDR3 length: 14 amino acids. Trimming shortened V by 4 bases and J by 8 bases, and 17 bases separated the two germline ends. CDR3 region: CASSYGTGGQEAFF. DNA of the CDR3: TGTGCCAGCAGCTACGGCACGGGGGGCCAAGAAGCTTTCTTT.

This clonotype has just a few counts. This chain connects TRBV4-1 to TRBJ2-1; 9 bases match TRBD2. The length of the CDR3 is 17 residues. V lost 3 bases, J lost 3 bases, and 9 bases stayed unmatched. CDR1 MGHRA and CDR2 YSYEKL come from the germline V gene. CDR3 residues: CASSHTPTSGIYNEQFF. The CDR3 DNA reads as TGCGCCAGCAGCCACACTCCGACTAGCGGAATCTACAATGAGCAGTTCTTC.

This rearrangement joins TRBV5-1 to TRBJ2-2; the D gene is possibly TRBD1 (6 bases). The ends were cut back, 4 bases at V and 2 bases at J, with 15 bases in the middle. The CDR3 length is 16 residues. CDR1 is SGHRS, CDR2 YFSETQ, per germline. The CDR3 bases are TGCGCCAGCAGCACAATGACAGGTGGAAACACCGGGGAGCTGTTTTTT. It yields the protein CASSTMTGGNTGELFF.

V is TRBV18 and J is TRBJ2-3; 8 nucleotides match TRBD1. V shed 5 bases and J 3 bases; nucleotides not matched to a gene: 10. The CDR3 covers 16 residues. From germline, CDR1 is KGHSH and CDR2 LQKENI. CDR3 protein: CASSTLNTGGTDTQYF. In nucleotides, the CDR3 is TGTGCCAGCTCAACACTCAACACAGGGGGGACAGATACGCAGTATTTT.

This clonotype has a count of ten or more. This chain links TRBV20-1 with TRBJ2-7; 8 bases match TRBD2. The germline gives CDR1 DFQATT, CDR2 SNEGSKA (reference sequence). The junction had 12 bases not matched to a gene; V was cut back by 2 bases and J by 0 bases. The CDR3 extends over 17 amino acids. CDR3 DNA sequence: TGCAGTGCTAGAATAGACAAGGCTAGCGGGTTCTCCTACGAGCAGTACTTC. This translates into CSARIDKASGFSYEQYF.

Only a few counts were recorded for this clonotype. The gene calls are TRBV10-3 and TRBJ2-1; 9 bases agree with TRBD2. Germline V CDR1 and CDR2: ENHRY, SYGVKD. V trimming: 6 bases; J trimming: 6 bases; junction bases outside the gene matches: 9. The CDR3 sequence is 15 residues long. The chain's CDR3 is CAIRGVLAGINEQFF. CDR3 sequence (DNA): TGTGCCATCAGGGGGGTCCTAGCGGGGATCAATGAGCAGTTCTTC.

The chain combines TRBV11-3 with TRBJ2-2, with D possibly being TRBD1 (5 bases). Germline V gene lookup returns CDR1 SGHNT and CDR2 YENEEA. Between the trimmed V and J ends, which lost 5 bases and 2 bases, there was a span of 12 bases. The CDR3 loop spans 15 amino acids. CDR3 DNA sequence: TGTGCCAGCAGCCCCTCAGGGCTAAACACCGGGGAGCTGTTTTTT. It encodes CASSPSGLNTGELFF.

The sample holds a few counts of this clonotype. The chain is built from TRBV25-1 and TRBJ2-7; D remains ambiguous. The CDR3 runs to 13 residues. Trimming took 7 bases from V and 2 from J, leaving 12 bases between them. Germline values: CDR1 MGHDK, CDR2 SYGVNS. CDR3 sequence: CASNSDTPYEQYF. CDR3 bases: TGTGCCAGCAACTCCGACACCCCCTACGAGCAGTACTTC.

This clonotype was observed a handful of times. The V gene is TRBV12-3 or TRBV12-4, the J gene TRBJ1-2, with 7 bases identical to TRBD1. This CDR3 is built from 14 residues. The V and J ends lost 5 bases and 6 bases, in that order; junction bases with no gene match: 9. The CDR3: CASSPGTDVDGYTF. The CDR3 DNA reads TGTGCCAGCAGTCCTGGGACAGACGTAGATGGCTACACCTTC.

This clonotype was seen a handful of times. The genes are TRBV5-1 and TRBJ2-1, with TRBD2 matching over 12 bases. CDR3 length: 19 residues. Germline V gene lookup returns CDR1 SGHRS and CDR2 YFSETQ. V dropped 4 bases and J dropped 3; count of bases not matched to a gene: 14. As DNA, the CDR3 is TGCGCCAGCAGCCCGCTATTCCTAGCGGGAGGGCCCGTCTACAATGAGCAGTTCTTC. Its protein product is CASSPLFLAGGPVYNEQFF.

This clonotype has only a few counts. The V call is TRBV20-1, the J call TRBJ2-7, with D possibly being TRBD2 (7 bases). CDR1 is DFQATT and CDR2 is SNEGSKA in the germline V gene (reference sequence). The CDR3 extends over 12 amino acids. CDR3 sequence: CRTGRGSYEQYF. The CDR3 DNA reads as TGCAGGACGGGGAGGGGGTCCTACGAGCAGTACTTC.

The DNA for the CDR3 is TGTGCCAGCAGTTACTCCCCTTGGACGGACAGGGGTAGCGGGAAAAGCTCCTACGAGCAGTACTTC. Translation gives CASSYSPWTDRGSGKSSYEQYF. The J gene is TRBJ2-7, the V gene TRBV6-2 or TRBV6-3, with D possibly matching TRBD1 (9 bases). Germline assignment: CDR1 MNHEY and CDR2 SVGEGT. CDR3 size: 22 residues. V lost 0 bases and J lost 0, with 30 bases in between.

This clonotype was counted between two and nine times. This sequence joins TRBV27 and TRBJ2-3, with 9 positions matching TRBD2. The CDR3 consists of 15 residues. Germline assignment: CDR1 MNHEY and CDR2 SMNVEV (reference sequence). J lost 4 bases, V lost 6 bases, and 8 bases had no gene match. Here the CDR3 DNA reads TGTGCCAGCAGCGTAGCGGGAGATTTATCAGATACGCAGTATTTT. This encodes CASSVAGDLSDTQYF.

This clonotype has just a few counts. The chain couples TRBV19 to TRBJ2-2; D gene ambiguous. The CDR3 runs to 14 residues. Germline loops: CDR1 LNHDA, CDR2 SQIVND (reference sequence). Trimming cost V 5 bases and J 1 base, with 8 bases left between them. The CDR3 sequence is CASSETGNTGELFF. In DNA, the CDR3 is TGTGCCAGTAGTGAAACGGGGAACACCGGGGAGCTGTTTTTT.